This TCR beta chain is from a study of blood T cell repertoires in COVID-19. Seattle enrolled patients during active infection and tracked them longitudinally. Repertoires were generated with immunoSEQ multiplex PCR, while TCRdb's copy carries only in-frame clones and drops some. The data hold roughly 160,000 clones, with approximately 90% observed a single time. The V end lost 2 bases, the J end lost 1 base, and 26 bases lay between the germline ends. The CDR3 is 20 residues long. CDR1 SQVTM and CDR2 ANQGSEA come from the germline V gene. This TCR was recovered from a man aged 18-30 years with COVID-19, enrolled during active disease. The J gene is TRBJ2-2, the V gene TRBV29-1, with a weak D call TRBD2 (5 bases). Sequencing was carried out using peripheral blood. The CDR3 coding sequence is TGCAGCGTTGAATTAAGGACTCGAAGGTCCCAAGCCCTGAACACCGGGGAGCTGTTTTTT. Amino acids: CSVELRTRRSQALNTGELFF.